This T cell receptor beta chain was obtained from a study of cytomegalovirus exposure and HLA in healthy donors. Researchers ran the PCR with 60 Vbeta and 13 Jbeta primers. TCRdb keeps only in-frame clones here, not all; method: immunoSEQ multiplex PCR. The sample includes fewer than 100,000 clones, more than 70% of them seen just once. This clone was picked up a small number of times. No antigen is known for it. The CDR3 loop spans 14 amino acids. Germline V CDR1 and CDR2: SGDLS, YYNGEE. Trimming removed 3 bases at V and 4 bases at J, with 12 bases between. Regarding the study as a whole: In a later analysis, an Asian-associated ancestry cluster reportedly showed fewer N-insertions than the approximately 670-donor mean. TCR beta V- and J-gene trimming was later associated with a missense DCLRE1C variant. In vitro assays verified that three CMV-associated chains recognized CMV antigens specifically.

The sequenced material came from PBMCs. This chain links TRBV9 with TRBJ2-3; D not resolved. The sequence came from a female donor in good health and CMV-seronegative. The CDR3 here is CASSAVQRPDTQYF. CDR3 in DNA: TGTGCCAGCAGCGCCGTCCAGCGTCCAGATACGCAGTATTTT. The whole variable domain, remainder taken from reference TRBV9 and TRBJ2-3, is DSGVTQTPKHLITATGQRVTLRCSPRSGDLSVYWYQQSLDQGLQFLIQYYNGEERAKGNILERFSAQQFPDLHSELNLSSLELGDSALYFCASSAVQRPDTQYFGPGTRLTVL.